Listed below are T cell receptor beta chains from one sample, sequenced in a study of Ad26.COV2.S vaccination and SARS-CoV-2 variants. Libraries were prepared by immunoSEQ multiplex PCR; TCRdb keeps only in-frame clonotypes and omits some of them. The table records hundreds of thousands of clones, around 90% of them present only once. Sequences were derived from peripheral blood, sampled in a trial of Ad26.COV2.S vaccine versus placebo. Receptors originate from a person aged 18 to 59 who received the Ad26.COV2.S COVID-19 vaccine or a placebo. Both conserved end residues are part of each CDR3. D genes are given only for firm matches. The size entry is marked missing in some rows and otherwise reads once, few, many or a size class.

TRBJ2-3 . TRBV4-3 . CASSQGPLRSLDTQYF TGCGCCAGCAGCCAGGGTCCTTTAAGGAGTTTAGATACGCAGTATTTT
TRBJ2-3 . TRBV15 TRBD2 CATKKGLAGQTDTQYF TGTGCCACCAAAAAGGGGCTAGCGGGACAAACAGATACGCAGTATTTT
TRBJ1-2 . TRBV6-4 TRBD1 CASSLTGTGVYGYTF TGTGCCAGCAGCCTCACCGGGACAGGGGTTTATGGCTACACCTTC
TRBJ1-4 . TRBV4-3 . CASSQQPGSGEKLFF TGCGCCAGCAGCCAACAACCCGGGTCGGGGGAAAAACTGTTTTTT
TRBJ2-3 . TRBV7-9 TRBD2 CASSPPSGRGGSTDTQYF TGTGCCAGCAGCCCTCCTAGCGGGAGGGGTGGAAGCACAGATACGCAGTATTTT
TRBJ1-5 . TRBV3-1/TRBV3-2 . CASSQGGPNQPQHF TGTGCCAGCAGCCAAGGGGGGCCTAATCAGCCCCAGCATTTT
TRBJ2-1 . TRBV18 . CASSPPDNEQFF TGTGCCAGCTCACCACCGGACAATGAGCAGTTCTTC
TRBJ2-5 . TRBV18 TRBD1 CASSPLGQSFQETQYF TGTGCCAGCTCACCACTGGGACAGAGTTTCCAAGAGACCCAGTACTTC
TRBJ2-7 once TRBV6-5 TRBD1 CASSCRGQAYEQYF TGTGCCAGCAGTTGCCGGGGACAGGCCTACGAGCAGTACTTC
TRBJ1-4 . TRBV27 . CASSLSGYEKLFF TGTGCCAGCAGTTTATCGGGGTATGAAAAACTGTTTTTT
TRBJ1-6 . TRBV2 TRBD1 CASSELTGNSPLHF TGTGCCAGCAGTGAATTGACAGGGAATTCACCCCTCCACTTT
TRBJ2-7 . TRBV5-1 TRBD1 CASSSWDSSYEQYF TGCGCCAGCAGCTCCTGGGACAGTTCCTACGAGCAGTACTTC
TRBJ1-2 . TRBV15 . CATSREGYGYTF TGTGCCACCAGCAGAGAGGGCTATGGCTACACCTTC
TRBJ2-7 . TRBV7-2 . CASRLALTYEQYF TGTGCCAGTCGGCTAGCCCTTACCTACGAGCAGTACTTC
TRBJ2-7 . TRBV4-3 . CASSQDLGIYGSEQYF TGCGCCAGCAGCCAAGATCTGGGCATTTACGGAAGCGAGCAGTACTTC
TRBJ2-2 . TRBV7-8 TRBD2 CASSLTSGNTGELFF TGTGCCAGCAGCTTAACTAGCGGGAACACCGGGGAGCTGTTTTTT
TRBJ2-6 . TRBV28 . CASSSPDSSGANVLTF TGTGCCAGCAGCTCCCCCGATAGCTCTGGGGCCAACGTCCTGACTTTC
TRBJ2-3 . TRBV2 . CASSGGGWGDTQYF TGTGCCAGCAGTGGGGGCGGGTGGGGAGATACGCAGTATTTT
TRBJ2-2 few TRBV20-1 TRBD2 CSASGGLAGFTGELFF TGCAGTGCTAGTGGTGGACTAGCGGGATTCACCGGGGAGCTGTTTTTT
TRBJ1-1 . TRBV19 . CASSINRVTEAFF TGTGCCAGTAGTATTAACAGAGTCACTGAAGCTTTCTTT
TRBJ2-4 . TRBV28 . CASNTTPRLAKNIQYF TGTGCCAGCAATACGACCCCTCGTTTAGCCAAAAACATTCAGTACTTC
TRBJ2-6 few TRBV15 . CATSRDLVVASGANVLTF TGTGCCACCAGCAGAGATTTGGTGGTGGCGTCCGGGGCCAACGTCCTGACTTTC
TRBJ1-3 . TRBV19 . CASSPTGGNTIYF TGTGCCAGTAGTCCAACCGGGGGAAACACCATATATTTT
TRBJ1-5 . TRBV6-4 TRBD1 CASSDLQQGARQPQHF TGTGCCAGCAGTGACCTTCAACAGGGGGCAAGGCAGCCCCAGCATTTT
TRBJ2-1 . TRBV11-2 TRBD2 CASSRIAGATYNEQFF TGTGCCAGCAGCCGAATAGCGGGAGCGACATACAATGAGCAGTTCTTC
TRBJ2-3 . TRBV9 TRBD2 CASSTRLAGEPSGTDTQYF TGTGCCAGCAGCACCAGACTAGCGGGAGAACCGAGTGGGACAGATACGCAGTATTTT
TRBJ2-3 . TRBV2 TRBD1 CASMRRTGVEDTQYF TGTGCCAGCATGCGTAGGACAGGGGTCGAAGATACGCAGTATTTT
TRBJ2-5 . TRBV10-2 TRBD2 CASSDTGTSGTTQYF TGCGCCAGCAGTGACACCGGGACTAGCGGGACTACCCAGTACTTC
TRBJ2-7 . TRBV2 TRBD2 CASSELAGGFYEQYF TGTGCCAGCAGTGAACTTGCGGGAGGTTTTTACGAGCAGTACTTC
TRBJ2-7 few TRBV12-5 . CASGLLQAPYEQYF TGTGCTAGTGGTTTGCTCCAGGCTCCCTACGAGCAGTACTTC